The rows below give T cell receptor beta chains drawn from one sample of a study of T cells in Graves' hyperthyroidism and ophthalmopathy. One entry per CDR3 protein, called by TCRdb with MiXCR from the multiplex PCR reads. This sample has about 570,000 distinct CDR3 sequences; 35% to 55% occur once, and the top ten carry about 20%. Sequencing was carried out using peripheral blood or thyroid tissue (not recorded which). The receptors were gathered from an adult woman with Graves' disease, either hyperthyroidism or ophthalmopathy (not recorded which). CDR3s include the opening cysteine and the closing phenylalanine or tryptophan. The order of the fields is clone size, J gene, D gene, V gene, CDR3 protein, CDR3 DNA. The D gene is left open where the match is weak. Not all rows give a size; the values are once, few, many and, for expanded clones, a class.

>few|TRBJ2-5|-|TRBV18
CASSPPAGRGGTQYF
TGTGCCAGCTCACCACCGGCAGGGAGAGGAGGGACCCAGTACTTC
>many|TRBJ1-4|TRBD1|TRBV19
CASEDRGATNEKLFF
TGTGCCAGCGAGGACAGGGGGGCAACTAATGAAAAACTGTTTTTT
>-|TRBJ2-7|-|TRBV29-1
CSVGYTGEQYF
TGCAGCGTGGGTTACACAGGCGAGCAGTACTTC
>many|TRBJ2-2|-|TRBV5-1
CATRQGQPGTGELFF
TGCGCCACCCGCCAGGGGCAGCCGGGCACCGGGGAGCTGTTTTTT
>many|TRBJ1-5|-|TRBV7-9
CASSSGVGNQPQHF
TGTGCCAGCAGCTCCGGGGTCGGCAATCAGCCCCAGCATTTT
>-|TRBJ2-7|-|TRBV7-9
CASSAVPPGRSYEQYF
TGTGCCAGCAGTGCTGTTCCCCCGGGCAGAAGCTACGAGCAGTACTTC
>-|TRBJ2-3|-|TRBV24-1
CATSGPQGKDNEQYF
TGTGCCACCAGTGGCCCGCAGGGGAAGGACAATGAGCAGTATTTT
>few|TRBJ1-6|-|TRBV30
CAWSLRGTSPSPLHF
TGTGCCTGGAGTCTCCGGGGGACAAGCCCTTCACCCCTCCACTTT
>many|TRBJ1-2|-|TRBV12-3/TRBV12-4
CASRLPGTTHYGYTF
TGTGCCAGCAGACTACCCGGGACAACCCATTATGGCTACACCTTC
>once|TRBJ1-1|TRBD1|TRBV15
CATSRRLRTGGIGEAFF
TGTGCCACCAGCCGGAGACTGAGGACAGGGGGTATCGGTGAAGCTTTCTTT
>-|TRBJ2-7|TRBD2|TRBV7-8
CASSSGTSGTREQYF
TGTGCCAGCAGCTCCGGGACTAGCGGGACACGCGAGCAGTACTTC
>-|TRBJ2-7|TRBD2|TRBV20-1
CSARLAGEYEQYF
TGCAGTGCTAGACTAGCGGGGGAATACGAGCAGTACTTC
>few|TRBJ1-4|TRBD1|TRBV20-1
CSASPDRGTNEKMFF
TGCAGTGCTAGCCCGGACAGGGGAACTAATGAAAAAATGTTTTTT
>-|TRBJ1-5|TRBD1|TRBV9
CASSELGGGKRQPQHF
TGTGCCAGCAGTGAACTTGGAGGGGGCAAGCGTCAGCCCCAGCATTTT
>many|TRBJ2-1|-|TRBV24-1
CATSGDNNEQFF
TGTGCCACCAGTGGGGATAACAATGAGCAGTTCTTC
>many|TRBJ1-2|-|TRBV5-1
CASKRQWDGGANYGYTF
TGCGCCAGCAAACGGCAATGGGACGGGGGAGCTAACTATGGCTACACCTTC
>many|TRBJ2-7|TRBD2|TRBV7-9
CASSLVKWTSGAYEQYF
TGTGCCAGCAGCTTAGTTAAGTGGACTAGCGGAGCCTACGAGCAGTACTTC
>-|TRBJ2-7|TRBD1|TRBV7-2
CASSPETGGREQYF
TGTGCCAGCAGTCCGGAGACAGGGGGTCGCGAGCAGTACTTC
>many|TRBJ1-1|-|TRBV7-9
CASSLTGAGGHTEAFF
TGTGCCAGCAGCTTAACCGGTGCCGGGGGGCACACTGAAGCTTTCTTT
>-|TRBJ1-1|-|TRBV20-1
CSAPQNTEAFF
TGCAGTGCCCCACAGAACACTGAAGCTTTCTTT